This T cell receptor (beta chain) was captured in a study of blood T cells in healthy people across ages. Study-wide results and limits: It was the long-lived donors that had more naive CD4+ cells and higher diversity than aged donors. With age, beta diversity per million T cells declined roughly linearly, significantly by 30 to 50.

To note about this clonotype: The antigen remains undetermined.

Each donor's blood draw was roughly 10 milliliters of peripheral blood. Samples each yielded at least 5 micrograms of total RNA. The V gene lost 1 base and the J gene lost 9 bases, with 7 bases spanning the gap. The CDR3 sequence is 12 residues long. In germline, CDR1 is LGHDT, CDR2 YNNKEL (reference sequence). Alongside a J-beta primer mix, a sample-barcoded 5' primer served in a second PCR lasting about 7 to 12 cycles. MiXCR, run by TCRdb on the 5' RACE reads, gives a single entry per CDR3 protein. The top ten hold 23% of the sample, which has fewer than 2,000,000 distinct CDR3 sequences, about 39% seen once.

The chain links TRBV3-1 to TRBJ2-4, with unresolved D. This clonotype was sampled from a human donor in good health. The sequenced sample was blood. CDR3 amino acids: CASSQVLGIQYF. The CDR3 bases are TGTGCCAGCAGCCAAGTACTGGGCATTCAGTACTTC.